Presented here are 31 T cell receptor beta chains from one specimen sequenced in a study of blood T cells in healthy people across ages. PCR was performed a second time for about 7 to 12 cycles using a sample-barcoded 5' primer and a J-beta primer mix. Using its own MiXCR run on the 5' RACE reads, TCRdb lists one record per CDR3 protein. The table shows 650,000 to 800,000 distinct CDR3 sequences, with roughly half occurring only once. Sequencing was done on a sample of blood. The receptors were gathered from a woman of 80 years or more in good health.

Ten or more counts support this clonotype. The chain employs TRBV28 and TRBJ1-6; weak D call: TRBD1 (5 bases). The CDR3 loop spans 13 amino acids. Germline V CDR1 and CDR2: MDHEN, SYDVKM. Trimming took 7 bases from V and 10 from J, leaving 14 bases between them. The CDR3, as DNA: TGTGCCAGCAACTCAGAGGGGAAATCACCCCTCCACTTT. Translating gives CASNSEGKSPLHF.

J is TRBJ2-7 and V is TRBV9; D may be TRBD2 (5 bases). V was trimmed by 0 bases and J by 3 bases, leaving 10 bases between them. Germline V gene lookup returns CDR1 SGDLS and CDR2 YYNGEE. CDR3 length equals 14 residues. The CDR3 sequence: CASSVEADYYEQYF. CDR3 in DNA: TGTGCCAGCAGCGTAGAGGCTGACTACTACGAGCAGTACTTC.

The chain employs TRBV20-1 and TRBJ2-7; D is undetermined. V was cut by 0 bases and J by 2 bases, with 11 bases left in between. This CDR3 has 14 amino acids. CDR1 and CDR2 (germline): DFQATT, SNEGSKA (reference sequence). CDR3 in DNA: TGCAGTGCTAGAGATATAAGCAGAACCTACGAGCAGTACTTC. Encoded protein: CSARDISRTYEQYF.

This clonotype was seen once. This chain connects TRBV7-2 to TRBJ2-5; TRBD2 agrees at 8 bases. Per germline, CDR1 SGHTA and CDR2 FQGNSA. Trimming at V came to 5 bases and at J to 11 bases, leaving 13 bases not matched to a gene. The length of the CDR3 is 14 residues. The CDR3 spells CASSTRTSYNEQYF. CDR3 bases: TGTGCCAGCAGCACCCGGACTAGCTACAATGAGCAGTACTTC. The variable domain in full, with the rest retrieved from reference TRBV7-2 and TRBJ2-5, is GAGVSQSPSNKVTEKGKDVELRCDPISGHTALYWYRQSLGQGLEFLIYFQGNSAPDKSGLPSDRFSAERTGGSVSTLTIQRTQQEDSAVYLCASSTRTSYNEQYFGPGTRLLVL.

The rearrangement links TRBV20-1 to TRBJ1-3; 8 positions match TRBD1. This CDR3 has 14 residues. CDR1 is DFQATT and CDR2 is SNEGSKA in the germline V gene (reference sequence). The V and J ends lost 1 base and 4 bases, in that order; junction bases with no gene match: 3. Written as DNA, the CDR3 is TGCAGTGCTAGAGCAGGGGGCTCCGGAAACACCATATATTTT. Its translation is CSARAGGSGNTIYF.

This clonotype occurred many times. The chain is built from TRBV20-1 and TRBJ2-1, with 8 bases lining up with TRBD2. Per germline, CDR1 DFQATT and CDR2 SNEGSKA (reference sequence). This CDR3 is 13 amino acids long. The CDR3 DNA follows: TGCAGAGCAGGACTAGCCGCAAGGAATGAGCAGTTCTTC. Its protein product is CRAGLAARNEQFF.

This clonotype was detected ten times or more. The chain employs TRBV5-1 and TRBJ2-7; D may be TRBD1 (5 bases). Trimming pared 0 bases from V and 6 bases from J, leaving 13 bases between. Germline V CDR1 and CDR2: SGHRS, YFSETQ. The CDR3 runs 14 residues. CDR3 sequence: CASSLGSRGLEQYF. As DNA, the CDR3 is TGCGCCAGCAGCTTGGGATCAAGGGGTCTCGAGCAGTACTTC.

This sequence joins TRBV7-9 and TRBJ1-1; tentatively, D is TRBD1 (5 bases). Between the trimmed V and J ends, which lost 1 base and 10 bases, there was a span of 10 bases. Germline assignment: CDR1 SEHNR and CDR2 FQNEAQ (reference sequence). This CDR3 is 12 amino acids long. CDR3 protein: CASSLDPGGAFF. For the CDR3, the DNA is TGTGCCAGCAGCTTAGATCCGGGGGGAGCTTTCTTT.

Worth noting for this clonotype: This may arise from a read error, as a much more abundant clone is one base away. J is TRBJ2-7 and V is TRBV5-1; D is uncertain. V shed 5 bases and J shed 3 bases, with 15 bases lying between them. The germline CDR1 and CDR2 sequences are SGHRS and YFSETQ. CDR3 length: 14 residues. The CDR3 reads CASRIAGRNYEQYF. The CDR3 DNA reads TGCGCCAGCAGGATAGCCGGCCGAAACTACGAGCAGTACTTC. Together with reference TRBV5-1 and TRBJ2-7, the CDR3 gives the full variable domain: KAGVTQTPRYLIKTRGQQVTLSCSPISGHRSVSWYQQTPGQGLQFLFEYFSETQRNKGNFPGRFSGRQFSNSRSEMNVSTLELGDSALYLCASRIAGRNYEQYFGPGTRLTVT.

On this clonotype itself: One junction end disagrees with the germline gene, perhaps due to a read error. V and J are TRBV2 and TRBJ2-1, with TRBD2 as a possible D gene (5 bases). In germline, CDR1 is SNHLY, CDR2 FYNNEI. The CDR3 loop spans 12 amino acids. The CDR3 coding sequence is TGTGTCAGCAGTGAAGAAGGGAGAAAGCAGTTCTTC. Its translation is CVSSEEGRKQFF.

On this clonotype: This may be a read error, as it is one base from a much larger clone. This rearrangement joins TRBV11-2 to TRBJ2-1; no clear D gene. The J call may be wrong; the DNA end is better matched by TRBJ2-7. This CDR3 is built from 12 residues. Germline V CDR1 and CDR2: SGHAT, FQNNGV. DNA of the CDR3: TGTGCCAGCACCCTCATGAACAATGAGCAGTACTTC. Translating gives CASTLMNNEQYF.

The chain employs TRBV5-6 and TRBJ2-1; 9 nucleotides match TRBD2. The CDR3 contains 16 residues. The V segment lost 4 bases and the J segment 4 bases; nucleotides outside the gene matches: 9. In germline, CDR1 is SGHDT, CDR2 YYEEEE. The CDR3 protein is CASSLRLAARYNEQFF. DNA for the CDR3: TGTGCCAGCAGCCTAAGACTAGCGGCCCGTTACAATGAGCAGTTCTTC.

On this clonotype itself: A much larger clone lies one base from this, so it may be a read error. The V call is TRBV27, the J call TRBJ2-3, with D unresolved. The CDR3 has 14 residues. In germline, CDR1 is MNHEY, CDR2 SMNVEV (reference sequence). The ends were cut back, 11 bases at V and 8 bases at J, with 23 bases in the middle. CDR3 coding DNA: TGTGCCGGTAAGGCAGCGAGTAGATACGGTACGCAGTATTTT. Translation: CAGKAASRYGTQYF.

At least ten counts were recorded for this clonotype. The V call is TRBV14, the J call TRBJ2-3; D gene unclear. V lost 1 base and J 5 bases, leaving 1 base between the germline ends. The CDR3 consists of 11 residues. From germline, CDR1 is SGHDN and CDR2 FVKESK. The CDR3 protein is CASSQVDTQYF. CDR3 bases: TGTGCCAGCAGCCAAGTAGATACGCAGTATTTT.

The chain is built from TRBV5-1 and TRBJ2-2; the match to TRBD2 covers 11 bases. The CDR3 covers 17 residues. V gave up 4 bases and J gave up 4 bases; unmatched junction bases: 9. Per the germline V gene, CDR1 is SGHRS and CDR2 is YFSETQ. CDR3 DNA: TGCGCCAGCAGCCTCAACTTAGCGGGAGGGGCCACCGGGGAGCTGTTTTTT. Protein sequence: CASSLNLAGGATGELFF.

The CDR3 region has the DNA TGTGCCACCAGCAGGGAAGGGGGGACCAACCTTTACAATGAGCAGTTCTTC. Residues: CATSREGGTNLYNEQFF. The V gene is TRBV15, the J gene TRBJ2-1, with D perhaps assigned TRBD1 or TRBD2 (6 bases each). The CDR3 is made up of 17 amino acids. Deletions cut 3 bases from V and 4 bases from J, with 19 bases between. The germline V gene has CDR1 LNHNV and CDR2 YYDKDF (reference sequence).

There are many counts of this clonotype. The germline gene is not matched at one end of the junction; a read error may be the cause. This chain connects TRBV20-1 to TRBJ1-5; 12 positions match TRBD1. Germline V gene lookup returns CDR1 DFQATT and CDR2 SNEGSKA (reference sequence). The CDR3 is made up of 15 amino acids. CDR3 in DNA: TGCAGTGCCAGAGTACCGGGACAGGGGGCTCAGCCCCAGCATTTT. It is translated as CSARVPGQGAQPQHF.

This chain links TRBV20-1 with TRBJ2-1; D is perhaps TRBD1 (5 bases). Per the germline V gene, CDR1 is DFQATT and CDR2 is SNEGSKA (reference sequence). V lost 3 bases and J 6 bases, leaving 9 bases between the germline ends. This CDR3 has 12 residues. CDR3 protein: CSASREGNEQFF. The CDR3 region has the DNA TGCAGTGCTAGCAGGGAAGGCAATGAGCAGTTCTTC.

This clonotype was detected a few times. The V call is TRBV20-1, the J call TRBJ2-7, with D possibly TRBD2 on 6 matching bases. Trimming cost V 3 bases and J 6 bases, with 24 bases left between them. The germline CDR1 and CDR2 sequences are DFQATT and SNEGSKA (reference sequence). The CDR3 totals 16 residues. The CDR3 spells CSASGGTPRGMGEQYF. The CDR3 DNA is TGCAGTGCTAGTGGGGGGACTCCACGAGGAATGGGCGAGCAGTACTTC.

V is TRBV3-1 and J is TRBJ2-5, with D uncertain. The DNA end is more similar to TRBJ2-7, so the J call may be wrong. Germline lookup yields CDR1 LGHDT and CDR2 YNNKEL (reference sequence). CDR3 length: 14 residues. The CDR3 loop is CASSQGLVTYEQYF. In DNA, the CDR3 is TGTGCCAGCAGCCAAGGGCTAGTCACCTACGAGCAGTACTTC.

There are many counts of this clonotype. The rearrangement uses TRBV12-3 or TRBV12-4 and TRBJ2-5; possibly TRBD1 or TRBD2 for D (5 bases each). V lost 8 bases and J 5 bases, leaving 15 bases between the germline ends. This CDR3 has 13 amino acids. The CDR3 protein is CASVRGAWETQYF. The CDR3 DNA is TGTGCCAGCGTTCGAGGGGCCTGGGAGACCCAGTACTTC.

This clonotype was recorded many times. The CDR3 bases are TGTGCCACCAGTTCTGGACACCAAGAGACCCAGTACTTC. This translates into CATSSGHQETQYF. V gene TRBV24-1 combines with J gene TRBJ2-5; D call uncertain. V dropped 6 bases and J dropped 0 bases, with 7 bases sitting between them. The CDR3 consists of 13 residues. Germline V CDR1 and CDR2: KGHDR, SFDVKD.

This clonotype turned up a few times. J is TRBJ2-2 and V is TRBV7-9; D uncertain. Between the trimmed V and J ends, which lost 4 bases and 7 bases, there was a span of 10 bases. The CDR3 is 13 residues long. The germline gives CDR1 SEHNR, CDR2 FQNEAQ (reference sequence). The CDR3: CASSSLVGGELFF. The CDR3 bases are TGTGCCAGCAGCTCCCTCGTGGGCGGGGAGCTGTTTTTT.

This chain joins TRBV11-2 and TRBJ1-2; TRBD1 matches 8 bases. This CDR3 contains 14 residues. J gave up 1 base and V 6 bases, and 4 bases lay outside the gene matches. Germline V lookup: CDR1 SGHAT, CDR2 FQNNGV. The CDR3 nucleotides read TGTGCCAGCAGGTCTGACAGGGGTAACTATGGCTACACCTTC. Residues: CASRSDRGNYGYTF.

This chain joins TRBV7-3 and TRBJ2-3, with 8 positions matching TRBD2. The CDR3 sequence is 15 residues long. V was pared by 2 bases and J by 2 bases, with 3 bases of the junction left unmatched. CDR1 and CDR2 from the germline V gene are SGHTA and FQGTGA. The CDR3 loop is CASSLAGLVTDTQYF. Written as DNA, the CDR3 is TGTGCCAGCAGCTTAGCGGGACTAGTCACAGATACGCAGTATTTT.

This clonotype was counted many times. V gene TRBV20-1 combines with J gene TRBJ2-7; no clear D. This CDR3 is 12 amino acids long. CDR1 is DFQATT, CDR2 SNEGSKA, per germline (reference sequence). V was clipped by 2 bases and J by 4 bases, with 9 bases between them. The CDR3 DNA reads TGCAGTGCTAGATCCGGTCAATACGAGCAGTACTTC. It specifies CSARSGQYEQYF.

This clonotype has at least ten counts. The V and J genes are TRBV2 and TRBJ2-7, with 7 bases identical to TRBD1. The CDR3 sequence is 14 residues long. V trimming: 4 bases; J trimming: 2 bases; junction bases outside the gene matches: 5. Per the germline V gene, CDR1 is SNHLY and CDR2 is FYNNEI. The CDR3 is CASSVQGGPYEQYF. The DNA for the CDR3 is TGTGCCAGCAGTGTACAAGGGGGCCCCTACGAGCAGTACTTC.

The V and J genes are TRBV6-1 and TRBJ2-1; possibly TRBD1 for D (5 bases). CDR1 and CDR2 from the germline V gene are MNHNS and SASEGT. The V end lost 6 bases, the J end lost 6 bases, and 12 bases lay between the germline ends. The CDR3 is 13 residues long. CDR3 amino acids: CASSRQGLNEQFF. In nucleotides, the CDR3 is TGTGCCAGCAGCCGGCAGGGCCTCAATGAGCAGTTCTTC.

This clonotype was counted many times. The chain is built from TRBV10-3 and TRBJ1-2; no firm D call. There are 16 residues in the CDR3. Per the germline V gene, CDR1 is ENHRY and CDR2 is SYGVKD. Trimming cost V 0 bases and J 0 bases, with 11 bases left between them. The CDR3 is CAISESRTLANYGYTF. The CDR3 nucleotides are TGTGCCATCAGTGAGTCCCGGACGCTAGCTAACTATGGCTACACCTTC.

The chain uses TRBV20-1 and TRBJ2-7, with 9 bases aligning to TRBD2. This CDR3 is 15 amino acids long. CDR1 is DFQATT and CDR2 is SNEGSKA in the germline V gene (reference sequence). Trimming at V came to 2 bases and at J to 4 bases, leaving 9 bases not matched to a gene. The CDR3, as DNA: TGCAGTGCTAGAAGTATGTCTAGCGGGAATTACGAGCAGTACTTC. Translating it yields CSARSMSSGNYEQYF.

This clonotype has ten or more counts. This chain connects TRBV10-3 to TRBJ2-5; no reliable D call. Per germline, CDR1 ENHRY and CDR2 SYGVKD. CDR3 length equals 13 residues. V lost 3 bases to trimming and J lost 5 bases, with 10 bases between them. This CDR3 reads CAISEGNSETQYF. As DNA, the CDR3 is TGTGCCATCAGTGAAGGGAACTCCGAGACCCAGTACTTC.